This T cell receptor beta chain was captured by sequencing in a study of T-cell memory formation after mild COVID-19. On the study more broadly: TCR clusters mostly belonged to single donors. Study-wide results and caveats: A second wave expanding day 15 to 37 was CD4+-biased; contracting clones were balanced. Mostly located in CM and EM were contracting CD4+ clones, with contracting CD8+ clones located in EMRA.

This clonotype was seen ten or more times. The antigen remains undetermined. TCRdb analysed the 5' RACE reads with MiXCR anew, one entry per CDR3 protein. This sample yields a few hundred thousand distinct CDR3 sequences, of which 15% to 20% are seen a single time; roughly 20% belongs to the top ten. This clonotype was sampled from a man in his late teens or twenties who had mild COVID-19 (a few samples of this study predate the infection). Cell type and time point are not known. Material: PBMCs or a T cell subset sorted from them (not recorded which).

The DNA of the CDR3 is TGTGCCAGCAGTTTATCGTTTGTAAGTGCGGGGCCCACAGATACGCAGTATTTT. Translation: CASSLSFVSAGPTDTQYF. The chain combines TRBV27 with TRBJ2-3; D may be TRBD2 (6 bases). CDR1 MNHEY and CDR2 SMNVEV come from the germline V gene (reference sequence). The ends were cut back, 0 bases at V and 2 bases at J, with 18 bases in the middle. The CDR3 sequence is 18 residues long.